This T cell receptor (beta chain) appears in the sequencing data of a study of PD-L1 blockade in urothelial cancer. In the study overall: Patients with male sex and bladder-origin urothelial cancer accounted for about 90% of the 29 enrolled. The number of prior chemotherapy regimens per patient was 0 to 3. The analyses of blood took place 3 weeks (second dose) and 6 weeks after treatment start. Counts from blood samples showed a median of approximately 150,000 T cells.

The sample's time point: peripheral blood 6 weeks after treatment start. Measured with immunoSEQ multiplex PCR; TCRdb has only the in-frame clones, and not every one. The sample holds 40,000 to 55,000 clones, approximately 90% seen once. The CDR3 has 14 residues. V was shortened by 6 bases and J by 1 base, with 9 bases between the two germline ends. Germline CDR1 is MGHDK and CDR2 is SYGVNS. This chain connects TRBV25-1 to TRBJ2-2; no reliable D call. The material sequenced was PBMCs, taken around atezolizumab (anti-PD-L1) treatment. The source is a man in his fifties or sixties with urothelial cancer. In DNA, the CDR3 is TGTGCCAGCAGCGAAAGGAGGAACACCGGGGAGCTGTTTTTT. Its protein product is CASSERRNTGELFF.